The clone carrying this T cell receptor (beta chain) was counted only a few times. Its antigen is as yet unknown. Treatment of the sample: roughly 11-day PBMC culture with coronavirus spike peptide pools or control peptides (ViraFEST assay). The Oncomine TCR Beta short-read assay sequenced DNA from cultured CD4+ T cells. TCRdb fed the PCR reads into MiXCR, producing one record per CDR3 protein. Of 25,000 to 30,000 distinct CDR3 sequences in the sample, roughly 50% were seen once. The data stem from a study of vaccination and CD4 T cells after COVID-19. The sequence derives from a human donor who received a COVID-19 vaccine. This sample comprised CD4+ T cells from blood, cultured in vitro, obtained before SARS-CoV-2 vaccination.

The chain's CDR3 is CSARAPGGGPLYGNTIYF. The CDR3 region has the DNA TGCAGTGCTAGAGCCCCGGGGGGGGGGCCTCTCTATGGAAACACCATATATTTT. The chain recombines TRBV20-1 with TRBJ1-3; possibly TRBD1 for D (6 bases). V dropped 1 base and J dropped 3 bases, with 22 bases sitting between them. The CDR3 contains 18 residues. Germline CDR1 is DFQATT and CDR2 is SNEGSKA (reference sequence).